The 16 T cell receptor beta chains given below trace back to one sample, sequenced in a study of CXCR3-negative and CXCR3-positive naive CD8 T cells (dated by TCRdb to between 2018 and 2021). Broad study findings and their caveats: Compared with CXCR3-negative naive cells, CXCR3-positive naive cells had TRB CDR3s with higher hydrophobicity (lower Kidera factor 4), lower energy, and higher strength and volume indices.

Instrument used: NextSeq 550. The Human TCR Profiling Kit (MiLaboratory) was used to make UMI-labeled 5' RACE TRB cDNA libraries. After reprocessing by TCRdb, each CDR3 protein sequence is one entry, and no DNA is given. The sample's clone listing holds approximately 90,000 distinct CDR3 sequences. The leading ten clones occupy less than 0.6% of the sample. Which antigens these TCRs recognize remains unknown. The sequencing sample was made of naive CXCR3+ CD8+ T cells from blood. This specimen's cell subset or site label, per the study, means: CD45RO-CCR7+CD27+CD95- naive CD8+ T cells expressing CXCR3 (TNR3+). The receptors stem from a human donor in good health. Some clones in this sample may be carry-over from other donors' samples.

This sequence joins TRBV29-1 and TRBJ2-7; absent DNA, TCRdb's TRBD1 call cannot be checked. The CDR3 is 12 amino acids. From germline, CDR1 is SQVTM and CDR2 ANQGSEA. CDR3 sequence reads: CSAGTGNLEQYF.

V usage is TRBV10-3 and J usage is TRBJ2-5; without DNA, the TCRdb call of TRBD1 cannot be checked. Germline loops: CDR1 ENHRY, CDR2 SYGVKD. The CDR3 totals 14 residues. CDR3 protein: CAISARDREETQYF.

This chain joins TRBV5-1 and TRBJ1-1; TCRdb lists TRBD1, though no DNA is available to test this call. Per germline, CDR1 SGHRS and CDR2 YFSETQ. CDR3 length: 12 amino acids. CDR3 sequence: CASSLSGLEAFF.

The J gene is TRBJ1-5, the V gene TRBV28; checking the TCRdb D call of TRBD1 is not possible without DNA. The CDR3 runs to 19 residues. Per germline, CDR1 MDHEN and CDR2 SYDVKM. The CDR3 spells CASSLPETRQGWFKQPQHF.

This chain links TRBV12-3 or TRBV12-4 with TRBJ2-3. The CDR3 spans 13 residues. The CDR3 is CASSLSSTDTQYF.

This chain joins TRBV6-5 and TRBJ2-1; TCRdb outputs TRBD1, but without DNA this stays unchecked. From germline, CDR1 is MNHEY and CDR2 SVGAGI. This CDR3 is built from 16 residues. CDR3 sequence: CASSYSGRGTMNEQFF.

The chain has TRBV6-2 or TRBV6-3 and TRBJ2-7; TCRdb picks TRBD1, but there is no DNA to check that call. Germline-derived CDR1 and CDR2 are MNHEY and SVGEGT. The length of the CDR3 is 16 residues. CDR3 sequence reads: CASSWGRDSVSYEQYF.

The chain links TRBV20-1 to TRBJ2-7; no DNA is available, so the TRBD1 call from TCRdb remains unchecked. Per germline, CDR1 DFQATT and CDR2 SNEGSKA (reference sequence). CDR3 size: 13 residues. CDR3 sequence reads: CSARSPDSYEQYF.

This sequence joins TRBV7-9 and TRBJ2-4. The CDR3 loop spans 15 amino acids. The germline V gene has CDR1 SEHNR and CDR2 FQNEAQ (reference sequence). CDR3 residues: CASSTVQLAKNIQYF.

The chain has TRBV29-1 and TRBJ2-5; the D call from TCRdb, TRBD2, cannot be confirmed without DNA. The length of the CDR3 is 12 residues. CDR1 is SQVTM and CDR2 is ANQGSEA in the germline V gene. The CDR3: CSFTVGEETQYF.

The J gene is TRBJ2-1, the V gene TRBV27; checking the TCRdb D call of TRBD2 is not possible without DNA. Germline loops: CDR1 MNHEY, CDR2 SMNVEV (reference sequence). The CDR3 is 16 residues long. This CDR3 is CASSLVAGRSYNEQFF.

This sequence joins TRBV7-8 and TRBJ2-7. The CDR3 contains 16 residues. Germline V CDR1 and CDR2: SGHVS, FQNEAQ. This chain's CDR3 is CASSSTRQPSSYEQYF.

The chain carries TRBV28 and TRBJ2-7; the D call from TCRdb, TRBD2, cannot be confirmed without DNA. The CDR3 totals 16 residues. Germline assignment: CDR1 MDHEN and CDR2 SYDVKM. CDR3 protein: CASSPGLAGLAYEQYF.

V is TRBV7-6 and J is TRBJ2-7; with no DNA, the TCRdb D assignment of TRBD1 cannot be verified. Per the germline V gene, CDR1 is SGHVS and CDR2 is FNYEAQ. CDR3 length: 14 residues. The CDR3 reads CASSQGTATYEQYF.

V usage is TRBV4-3 and J usage is TRBJ1-1. CDR1 and CDR2 (germline): LGHNA, YSLEER. This CDR3 region has 17 residues. The CDR3 here is CASSQVAGLILNTEAFF.

This chain links TRBV25-1 with TRBJ1-2. The CDR3 is 17 residues long. From germline, CDR1 is MGHDK and CDR2 SYGVNS. The CDR3 sequence is CASSEYFADNRGYGYTF.